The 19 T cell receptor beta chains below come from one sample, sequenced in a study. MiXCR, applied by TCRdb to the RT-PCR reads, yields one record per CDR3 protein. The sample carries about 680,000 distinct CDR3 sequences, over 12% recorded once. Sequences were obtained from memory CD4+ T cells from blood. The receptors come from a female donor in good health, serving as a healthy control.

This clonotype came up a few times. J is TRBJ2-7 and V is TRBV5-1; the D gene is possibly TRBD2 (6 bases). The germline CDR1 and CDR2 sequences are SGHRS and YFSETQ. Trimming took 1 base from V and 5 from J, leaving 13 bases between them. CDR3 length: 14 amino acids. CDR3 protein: CASSLLGGRNEQYF. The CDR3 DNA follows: TGCGCCAGCAGCTTGTTGGGGGGTCGGAACGAGCAGTACTTC.

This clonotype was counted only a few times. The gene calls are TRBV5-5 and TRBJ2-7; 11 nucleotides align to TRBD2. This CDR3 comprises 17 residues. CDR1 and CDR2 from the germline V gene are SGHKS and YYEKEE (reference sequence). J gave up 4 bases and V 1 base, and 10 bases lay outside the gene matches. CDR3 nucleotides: TGTGCCAGCAGCTTGTTGTTAGCGGGGGGGCAGGGTTACGAGCAGTACTTC. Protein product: CASSLLLAGGQGYEQYF.

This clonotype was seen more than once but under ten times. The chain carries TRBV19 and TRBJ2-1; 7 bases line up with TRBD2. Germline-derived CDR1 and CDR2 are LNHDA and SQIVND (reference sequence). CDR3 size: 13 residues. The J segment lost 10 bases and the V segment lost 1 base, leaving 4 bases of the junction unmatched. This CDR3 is CASSIGTRGEQFF. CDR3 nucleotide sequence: TGTGCCAGTAGTATAGGGACTAGGGGAGAGCAGTTCTTC.

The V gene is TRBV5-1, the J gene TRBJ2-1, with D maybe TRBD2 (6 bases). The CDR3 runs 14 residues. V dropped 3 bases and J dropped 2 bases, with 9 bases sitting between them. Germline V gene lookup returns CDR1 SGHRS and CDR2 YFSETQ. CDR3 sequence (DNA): TGCGCCAGCAGCTCAGAGCGGGCCTACAATGAGCAGTTCTTC. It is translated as CASSSERAYNEQFF.

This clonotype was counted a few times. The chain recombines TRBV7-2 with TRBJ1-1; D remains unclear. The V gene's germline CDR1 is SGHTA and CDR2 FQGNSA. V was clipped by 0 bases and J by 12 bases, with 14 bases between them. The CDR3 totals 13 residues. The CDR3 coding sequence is TGTGCCAGCAGCTTAGCGGCGTGGGCCGGGACTTTCTTT. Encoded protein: CASSLAAWAGTFF.

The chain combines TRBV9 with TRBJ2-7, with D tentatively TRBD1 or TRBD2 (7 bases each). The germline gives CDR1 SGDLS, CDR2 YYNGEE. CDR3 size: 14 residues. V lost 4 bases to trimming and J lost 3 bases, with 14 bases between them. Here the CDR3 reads CASSPRGGYYEQYF. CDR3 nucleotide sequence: TGTGCCAGCAGCCCCAGGGGGGGATACTACGAGCAGTACTTC.

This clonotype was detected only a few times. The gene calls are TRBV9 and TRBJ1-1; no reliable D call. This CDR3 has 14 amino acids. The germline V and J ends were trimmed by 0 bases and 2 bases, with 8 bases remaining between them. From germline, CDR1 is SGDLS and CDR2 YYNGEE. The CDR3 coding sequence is TGTGCCAGCAGCGTAGGGGTCGGCAACACTGAAGCTTTCTTT. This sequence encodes CASSVGVGNTEAFF.

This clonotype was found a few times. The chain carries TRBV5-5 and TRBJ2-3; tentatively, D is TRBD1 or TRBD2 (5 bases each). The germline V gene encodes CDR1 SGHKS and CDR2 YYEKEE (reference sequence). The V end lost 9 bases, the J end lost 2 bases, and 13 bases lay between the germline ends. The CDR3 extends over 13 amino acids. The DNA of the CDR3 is TGTGCCACCAAAAGAGGGGCCACAGATACGCAGTATTTT. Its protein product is CATKRGATDTQYF.

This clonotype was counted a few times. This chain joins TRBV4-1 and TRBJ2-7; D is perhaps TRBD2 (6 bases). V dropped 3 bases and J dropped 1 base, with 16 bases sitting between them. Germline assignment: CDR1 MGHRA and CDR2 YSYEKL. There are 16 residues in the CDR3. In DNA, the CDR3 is TGCGCCAGCAGCCATGCGGTTGGCGGGAATTCCTACGAGCAGTACTTC. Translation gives CASSHAVGGNSYEQYF.

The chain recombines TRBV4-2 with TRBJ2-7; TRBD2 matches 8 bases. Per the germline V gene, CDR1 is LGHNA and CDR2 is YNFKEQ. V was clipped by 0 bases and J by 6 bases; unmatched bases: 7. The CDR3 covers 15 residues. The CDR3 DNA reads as TGTGCCAGCAGCCAAGATCGAGGTAGCGGGATCGAGCAGTACTTC. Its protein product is CASSQDRGSGIEQYF.

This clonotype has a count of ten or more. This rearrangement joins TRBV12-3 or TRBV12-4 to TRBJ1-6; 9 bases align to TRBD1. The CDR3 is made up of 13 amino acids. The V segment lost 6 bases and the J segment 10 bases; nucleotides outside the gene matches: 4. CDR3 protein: CASSGTGNSPLHF. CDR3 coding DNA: TGTGCCAGCAGCGGGACAGGGAACTCACCCCTCCACTTT.

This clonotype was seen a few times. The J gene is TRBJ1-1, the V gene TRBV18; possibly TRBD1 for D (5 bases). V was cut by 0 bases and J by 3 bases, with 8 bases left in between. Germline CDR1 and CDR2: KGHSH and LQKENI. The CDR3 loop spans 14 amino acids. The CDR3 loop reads CASSPPQGYTEAFF. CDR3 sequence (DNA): TGTGCCAGCTCACCACCGCAGGGATACACTGAAGCTTTCTTT.

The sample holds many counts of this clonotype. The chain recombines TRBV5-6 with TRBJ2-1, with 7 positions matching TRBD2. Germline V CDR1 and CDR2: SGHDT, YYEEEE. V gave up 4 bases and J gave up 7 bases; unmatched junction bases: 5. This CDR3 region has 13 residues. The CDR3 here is CASSGRVGNEQFF. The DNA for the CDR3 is TGTGCCAGCAGCGGGAGGGTAGGGAATGAGCAGTTCTTC.

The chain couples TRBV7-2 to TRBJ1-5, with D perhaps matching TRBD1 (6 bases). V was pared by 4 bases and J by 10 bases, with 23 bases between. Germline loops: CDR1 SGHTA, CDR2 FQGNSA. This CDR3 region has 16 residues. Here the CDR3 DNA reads TGTGCCAGCAGCTCCCGCGAGGGACTAGCGGGGGCTCCCCAGCATTTT. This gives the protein CASSSREGLAGAPQHF.

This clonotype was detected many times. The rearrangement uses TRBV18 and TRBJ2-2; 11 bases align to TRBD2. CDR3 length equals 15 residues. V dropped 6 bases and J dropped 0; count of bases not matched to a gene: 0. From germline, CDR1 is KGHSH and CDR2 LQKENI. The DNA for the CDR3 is TGTGCCAGCTCGGGACTAGCGGCGAACACCGGGGAGCTGTTTTTT. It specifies CASSGLAANTGELFF.

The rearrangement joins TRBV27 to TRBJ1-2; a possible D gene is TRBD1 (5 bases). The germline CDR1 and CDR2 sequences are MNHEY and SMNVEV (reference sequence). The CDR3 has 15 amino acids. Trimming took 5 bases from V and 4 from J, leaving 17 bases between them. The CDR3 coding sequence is TGTGCCAGCAGTCCGTCGGGGGGACCACCCTATGGCTACACCTTC. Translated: CASSPSGGPPYGYTF.

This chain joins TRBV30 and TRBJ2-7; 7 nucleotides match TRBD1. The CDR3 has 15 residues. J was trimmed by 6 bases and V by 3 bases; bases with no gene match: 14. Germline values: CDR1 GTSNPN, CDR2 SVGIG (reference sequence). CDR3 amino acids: CAWSRPRAGGREQYF. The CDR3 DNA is TGTGCCTGGAGCCGACCTAGGGCAGGGGGTCGCGAGCAGTACTTC. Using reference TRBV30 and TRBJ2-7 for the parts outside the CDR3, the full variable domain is SQTIHQWPATLVQPVGSPLSLECTVEGTSNPNLYWYRQAAGRGLQLLFYSVGIGQISSEVPQNLSASRPQDRQFILSSKKLLLSDSGFYLCAWSRPRAGGREQYFGPGTRLTVT.

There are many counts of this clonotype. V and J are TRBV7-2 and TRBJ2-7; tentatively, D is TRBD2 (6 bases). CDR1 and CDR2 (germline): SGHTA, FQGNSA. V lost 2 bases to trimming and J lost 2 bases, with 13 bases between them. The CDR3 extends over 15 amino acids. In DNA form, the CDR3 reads TGTGCCAGCAGCTTAAAAGGCGGGATGGCCTACGAGCAGTACTTC. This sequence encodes CASSLKGGMAYEQYF.

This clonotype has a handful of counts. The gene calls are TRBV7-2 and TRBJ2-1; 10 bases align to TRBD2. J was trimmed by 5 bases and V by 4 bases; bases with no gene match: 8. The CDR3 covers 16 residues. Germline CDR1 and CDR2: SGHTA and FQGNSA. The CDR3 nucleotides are TGTGCCAGCAGCTCGATACTAGCGGGGCCCAACAATGAGCAGTTCTTC. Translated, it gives CASSSILAGPNNEQFF.